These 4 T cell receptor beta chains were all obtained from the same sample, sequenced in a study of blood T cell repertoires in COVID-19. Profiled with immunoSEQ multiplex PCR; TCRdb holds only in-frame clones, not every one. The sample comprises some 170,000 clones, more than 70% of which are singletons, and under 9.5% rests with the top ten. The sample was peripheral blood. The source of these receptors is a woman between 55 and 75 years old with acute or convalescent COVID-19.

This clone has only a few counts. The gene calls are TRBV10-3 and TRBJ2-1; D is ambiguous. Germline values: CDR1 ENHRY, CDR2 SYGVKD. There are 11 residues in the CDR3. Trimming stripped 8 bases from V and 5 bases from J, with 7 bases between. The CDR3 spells CAISPDNEQFF. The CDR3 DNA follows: TGTGCCATCTCCCCAGACAATGAGCAGTTCTTC.

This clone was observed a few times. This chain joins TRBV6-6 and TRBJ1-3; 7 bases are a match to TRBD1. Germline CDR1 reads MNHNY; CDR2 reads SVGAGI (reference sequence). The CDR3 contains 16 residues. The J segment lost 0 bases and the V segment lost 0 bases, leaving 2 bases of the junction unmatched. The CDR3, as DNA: TGTGCCAGCAGTTACTCGGGGACAGACTCTGGAAACACCATATATTTT. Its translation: CASSYSGTDSGNTIYF.

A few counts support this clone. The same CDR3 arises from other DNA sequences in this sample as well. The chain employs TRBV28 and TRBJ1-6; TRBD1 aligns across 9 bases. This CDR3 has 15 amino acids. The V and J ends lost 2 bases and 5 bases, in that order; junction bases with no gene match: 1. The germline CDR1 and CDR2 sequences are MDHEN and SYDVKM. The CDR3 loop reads CASSLGDRDNSPLHF. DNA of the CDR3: TGTGCCAGCAGTTTAGGGGACAGGGATAATTCACCCCTCCACTTT.

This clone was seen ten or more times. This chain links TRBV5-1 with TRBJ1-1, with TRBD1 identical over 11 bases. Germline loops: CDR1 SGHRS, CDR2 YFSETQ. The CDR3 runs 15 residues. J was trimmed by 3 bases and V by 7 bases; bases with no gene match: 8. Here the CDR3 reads CASGRGQGADTEAFF. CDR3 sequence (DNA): TGCGCCAGCGGACGAGGACAGGGGGCGGACACTGAAGCTTTCTTT.